These 18 T cell receptor beta chains were all obtained from the same sample, sequenced in a study of tumor-infiltrating lymphocytes in oesophageal squamous cell carcinoma. TCRdb re-called the PCR reads through MiXCR, storing one row per CDR3 protein. The repertoire has about 22,000 distinct CDR3 sequences, approximately 35% of them found once; the top ten carry approximately 19%. The material sequenced was esophageal tumor tissue. The receptors were sampled from a female donor with esophageal squamous cell carcinoma.

The J gene is TRBJ2-5, the V gene TRBV28; D ambiguous. Germline V CDR1 and CDR2: MDHEN, SYDVKM. The CDR3 has 12 amino acids. Between the trimmed V and J ends, which lost 8 bases and 5 bases, there was a span of 12 bases. In DNA form, the CDR3 reads TGTGCCAGCGGATATATTGTGGAGACCCAGTACTTC. Translated, it gives CASGYIVETQYF.

This clonotype was observed at least ten times. V gene TRBV6-6 combines with J gene TRBJ2-7, with 10 bases aligning to TRBD1. Germline V gene data show CDR1 as MNHNY and CDR2 as SVGAGI (reference sequence). This CDR3 has 15 residues. The J segment lost 4 bases and the V segment lost 2 bases, leaving 5 bases of the junction unmatched. The CDR3 is CASSYRTGGEYEQYF. The CDR3 nucleotides read TGTGCCAGCAGTTACCGGACAGGGGGAGAATACGAGCAGTACTTC.

This clonotype came up many times. This chain uses TRBV6-1 with TRBJ2-1; possible D gene TRBD2, 6 bases. V was pared by 4 bases and J by 6 bases, with 16 bases between. From germline, CDR1 is MNHNS and CDR2 SASEGT. This CDR3 is built from 15 residues. The CDR3 DNA reads TGTGCCAGCAGTGCCCGGGACGGGACTGGCAATGAGCAGTTCTTC. Translated: CASSARDGTGNEQFF.

This clonotype has a count of ten or more. V and J are TRBV10-3 and TRBJ2-5; weak D call: TRBD1 (7 bases). V lost 3 bases and J lost 5, with 13 bases in between. Looked up from germline, CDR1 is ENHRY and CDR2 is SYGVKD. The CDR3 covers 14 residues. The CDR3 bases are TGTGCCATCAGTGAAGGAGGGGGCAGGGAGACCCAGTACTTC. It specifies CAISEGGGRETQYF.

This clonotype was picked up a small number of times. A read error may be the cause here, since a much bigger clone is one base away. CDR3 loop: CASSHPGGANEQYF. For the CDR3, the DNA is TGTGCCAGCAGCCACCCCGGTGGGGCCAATGAGCAGTACTTC. The rearrangement uses TRBV14 and TRBJ2-7; a weak D match, TRBD1 (5 bases). V shed 3 bases and J shed 7 bases, with 16 bases lying between them. Germline values: CDR1 SGHDN, CDR2 FVKESK. There are 14 residues in the CDR3.

In this sample, this clonotype turned up many times. This chain uses TRBV7-9 with TRBJ1-4, with D uncertain. Germline CDR1 and CDR2: SEHNR and FQNEAQ (reference sequence). The CDR3 has 15 residues. V was shortened by 5 bases and J by 3 bases, with 13 bases between the two germline ends. CDR3 protein: CASSRPGSANEKLFF. CDR3 sequence (DNA): TGTGCCAGCAGCCGACCAGGATCGGCTAATGAAAAACTGTTTTTT.

This clonotype has just a few counts. V and J are TRBV7-6 and TRBJ2-7, with TRBD1 as a possible D gene (5 bases). The J call could be wrong; TRBJ2-1 is a better fit for the DNA end. The CDR3 has 14 amino acids. Per the germline V gene, CDR1 is SGHVS and CDR2 is FNYEAQ. The CDR3 nucleotides read TGTGCCAGCAGCTTATTTGGGGATAGGGGTGAGCAGTTCTTC. Translating gives CASSLFGDRGEQFF.

The rearrangement joins TRBV4-1 to TRBJ1-2; D is unresolved. Trimming pared 5 bases from V and 10 bases from J, leaving 14 bases between. The CDR3 loop spans 12 amino acids. Germline CDR1 reads MGHRA; CDR2 reads YSYEKL. The CDR3 DNA sequence: TGCGCCAGCAGCGCCGGTGTTCCCCCCTACACCTTC. This encodes CASSAGVPPYTF.

The CDR3 region is CASSPSSETQYF. For the CDR3, the DNA is TGTGCCAGCAGCCCCAGTTCAGAGACCCAGTACTTC. The V gene is TRBV7-3, the J gene TRBJ2-7; no definite D call. The end of the DNA aligns better with TRBJ2-5, so the J call may be wrong. Germline CDR1 is SGHTA and CDR2 is FQGTGA. The CDR3 is 12 residues long.

This clonotype was detected only once. The chain joins TRBV25-1 to TRBJ2-3; no firm D call. The DNA matches TRBJ2-7 better at its end, which makes the J call doubtful. The CDR3 has 16 residues. Looked up from germline, CDR1 is MGHDK and CDR2 is SYGVNS. The CDR3 nucleotides read TGTGCCAGCAGTGAATCCTGGGGTAGAAAGACCTACGAGCAGTACTTC. Protein: CASSESWGRKTYEQYF.

A remark on this clonotype: It is likely a read error, because the conserved phenylalanine at the end of the CDR3 is missing. V and J are TRBV11-2 and TRBJ2-6; a weak D match, TRBD2 (6 bases). The CDR3 covers 15 residues. Germline values: CDR1 SGHAT, CDR2 FQNNGV. Here the CDR3 reads CASSHGGAGANVLTL. CDR3 sequence (DNA): TGTGCCAGCAGCCACGGAGGGGCTGGGGCCAACGTACTGACTTTG.

The rearrangement joins TRBV7-2 to TRBJ2-1, with D maybe TRBD2 (5 bases). The DNA end lines up better with TRBJ2-5; the J call may be wrong. CDR3 size: 15 residues. Germline-derived CDR1 and CDR2 are SGHTA and FQGNSA. The CDR3 protein is CASSLSPSPGETQYF. Written as DNA, the CDR3 is TGTGCCAGCAGCTTAAGCCCTAGCCCAGGAGAGACCCAGTACTTC.

The genes are TRBV6-8 and TRBJ2-4; 11 bases map to TRBD2. Judging by the DNA end, TRBJ2-5 fits better; the J call may be wrong. The CDR3 length is 16 residues. Germline CDR1 is MNHGY and CDR2 is SAAAGT. CDR3 in DNA: TGTGCCAGCAGTTGGGTGACTAGCGGGATGGGGGAGACCCAGTACTTC. This codes for CASSWVTSGMGETQYF.

The chain carries TRBV7-6 and TRBJ2-3; D remains unclear. With 1 base removed from V and 0 bases from J, the gap between germline ends came to 5 bases. The germline gives CDR1 SGHVS, CDR2 FNYEAQ. The CDR3 has 14 amino acids. This CDR3 is CASSLVQSTDTQYF. As DNA, the CDR3 is TGTGCCAGCAGCTTAGTACAGAGCACAGATACGCAGTATTTT.

A note on this clonotype: Germline is not matched at one junction end, which may reflect a read error. This chain links TRBV7-6 with TRBJ1-6; no clear D. The CDR3 has 13 residues. Germline loops: CDR1 SGHVS, CDR2 FNYEAQ. CDR3 protein: CASSLVPGYEQYF. The CDR3 DNA sequence: TGTGCCAGCAGCTTAGTTCCGGGCTACGAGCAGTACTTT.

In regard to this clonotype: The CDR3 ends on some other residue instead of the conserved phenylalanine or tryptophan, so this is likely a read error. Because the CDR3's place on the DNA is in doubt, the DNA is left out and the CDR3 is given as listed by TCRdb. The V call is TRBV7-2, the J call TRBJ2-3. Germline V CDR1 and CDR2: SGHTA, FQGNSA. Inclusive of both ends, the CDR3 amounts to 15 amino acids. The CDR3 loop reads CASSLFENTEAFFGT.

The chain employs TRBV11-3 and TRBJ2-3; D gene ambiguous. The CDR3 length is 13 residues. Per the germline V gene, CDR1 is SGHNT and CDR2 is YENEEA. The V end lost 2 bases, the J end lost 6 bases, and 9 bases lay between the germline ends. The CDR3, as DNA: TGTGCCAGCAGCTTAAACAAGGCCGATACGCAGTATTTT. Encoded protein: CASSLNKADTQYF.

Many counts were recorded for this clonotype. J is TRBJ1-1 and V is TRBV19; 9 bases agree with TRBD1. V was clipped by 5 bases and J by 4 bases; unmatched bases: 8. The length of the CDR3 is 15 residues. Germline CDR1 reads LNHDA; CDR2 reads SQIVND (reference sequence). The CDR3: CASSPGQGYGTEAFF. The CDR3 nucleotides read TGTGCCAGTAGTCCCGGACAGGGGTATGGCACTGAAGCTTTCTTT.